This T cell receptor (beta chain) was recovered during a study of radiation and T cells in renal cell carcinoma. The CDR3 totals 13 residues. Germline values: CDR1 SGHRS, CDR2 YFSETQ. V dropped 0 bases and J dropped 6 bases, with 10 bases sitting between them. Profiled with immunoSEQ multiplex PCR; TCRdb holds only in-frame clones, not every one. The sample gives roughly 100,000 clones, around 84% of which show up once; 7.2% is in the top ten. As for time point: blood 4 weeks post-SBRT, at nephrectomy. Treatment noted: 15 Gy SBRT to primary tumor, nephrectomy 4 weeks later. The receptor was isolated from a man between 60 and 75 years old with renal cell carcinoma. Source: blood, taken from a patient whose treatment included radiotherapy and nephrectomy. The rearrangement joins TRBV5-1 to TRBJ2-7; possibly TRBD2 for D (6 bases). The CDR3 sequence: CASSLVVGGEQYF. The CDR3 region has the DNA TGCGCCAGCAGCTTGGTGGTCGGGGGCGAGCAGTACTTC.